Sequencing of this TCR beta chain was carried out in a study of cytomegalovirus exposure and HLA in healthy donors. This CDR3 contains 18 residues. V lost 0 bases and J lost 4, with 20 bases in between. Germline CDR1 reads SGHRS; CDR2 reads YFSETQ. Primers for the PCR totalled 60 Vbeta and 13 Jbeta. The table came from immunoSEQ multiplex PCR; TCRdb's copy has only in-frame clones and leaves some out. Of 180,000 or so clones detected, 75% to 80% appear once; the ten largest clones hold over 12%. The TCR was taken from a man aged 50 to 59 in good health and CMV-seropositive. Source material: PBMCs. The V and J genes are TRBV5-1 and TRBJ2-1; D is perhaps TRBD1 (6 bases). CDR3: CASSLATRQDGPYNEQFF. The DNA for the CDR3 is TGCGCCAGCAGCTTGGCCACGAGACAGGACGGCCCATACAATGAGCAGTTCTTC.